The 8 T cell receptor beta chains in this list originate from one sample, sequenced in a study of T cell changes during pregnancy in multiple sclerosis. Libraries were prepared by immunoSEQ multiplex PCR; TCRdb keeps only in-frame clonotypes and omits some of them. Among tens of thousands of clones, 85% to 95% were seen once, and the ten largest hold about 2%. The sequencing here drew on peripheral blood, taken before pregnancy. Receptor source: a female donor with multiple sclerosis, enrolled in a pregnancy study.

The chain recombines TRBV2 with TRBJ2-6, with D possibly being TRBD1 (6 bases). From germline, CDR1 is SNHLY and CDR2 FYNNEI. There are 16 residues in the CDR3. V lost 4 bases, J lost 4 bases, and 14 bases lay in between. The CDR3 region has the DNA TGTGCCAGCAGTGGGCCCCAGGGGCCCGGGGCCAACGTCCTGACTTTC. Residues: CASSGPQGPGANVLTF.

V gene TRBV14 combines with J gene TRBJ1-2; possibly TRBD1 for D (6 bases). Germline V lookup: CDR1 SGHDN, CDR2 FVKESK. V lost 0 bases and J lost 4, with 12 bases in between. This CDR3 comprises 15 residues. The CDR3 sequence: CASSQDLGAGYGYTF. CDR3 in DNA: TGTGCCAGCAGCCAAGATTTGGGGGCTGGCTATGGCTACACCTTC.

This CDR3 is CASSSGLRAPEGTQYF. The CDR3 DNA sequence: TGTGCCAGCAGCTCGGGTCTTAGGGCCCCCGAGGGGACCCAGTACTTC. V gene TRBV5-4 combines with J gene TRBJ2-5; D is possibly TRBD2 (5 bases). The V gene's germline CDR1 is SGHNT and CDR2 YYREEE (reference sequence). There are 16 residues in the CDR3. The V gene lost 3 bases and the J gene lost 7 bases, with 22 bases spanning the gap.

The V call is TRBV19, the J call TRBJ2-1, with 11 bases fitting TRBD2. The CDR3 has 15 residues. J gave up 3 bases and V 6 bases, and 4 bases lay outside the gene matches. Per the germline V gene, CDR1 is LNHDA and CDR2 is SQIVND (reference sequence). CDR3: CASSLGTSGYNEQFF. CDR3 DNA: TGTGCCAGTAGCCTCGGGACTAGCGGCTACAATGAGCAGTTCTTC.

The chain uses TRBV11-3 and TRBJ2-1; 13 bases agree with TRBD2. This CDR3 comprises 19 residues. With V trimmed by 6 bases and J by 7 bases, 18 bases remained unmatched. CDR1 SGHNT and CDR2 YENEEA come from the germline V gene. Here the CDR3 DNA reads TGTGCCAGCAGGACCGGGACAGGGAAACTAGCGGGAGGGCTTAATGAGCAGTTCTTC. This translates into CASRTGTGKLAGGLNEQFF.

The chain recombines TRBV7-9 with TRBJ1-1; D may be TRBD1 (6 bases). CDR3 length: 14 residues. V shed 5 bases and J shed 1 base, with 11 bases lying between them. Germline V gives CDR1 SEHNR, CDR2 FQNEAQ (reference sequence). The CDR3 reads CASSPRDTNTEAFF. The CDR3 DNA reads TGTGCCAGCAGCCCCCGGGACACGAACACTGAAGCTTTCTTT.

The V call is TRBV9, the J call TRBJ2-1, with D tentatively TRBD2 (6 bases). V was pared by 0 bases and J by 2 bases, with 15 bases between. The CDR3 consists of 17 residues. Germline V gene lookup returns CDR1 SGDLS and CDR2 YYNGEE. The CDR3 coding sequence is TGTGCCAGCAGCGTAGAGATCCGGAGGGGTACCTACAATGAGCAGTTCTTC. Protein: CASSVEIRRGTYNEQFF.

This rearrangement joins TRBV5-1 to TRBJ2-2; D might be TRBD2 (5 bases). The germline V gene encodes CDR1 SGHRS and CDR2 YFSETQ. The ends were cut back, 2 bases at V and 1 base at J, with 6 bases in the middle. There are 14 residues in the CDR3. CDR3 region: CASSFGGNTGELFF. CDR3 coding DNA: TGCGCCAGCAGCTTCGGAGGGAACACCGGGGAGCTGTTTTTT.